The 13 T cell receptor beta chains below all came from one sample that was sequenced in a study of cytomegalovirus exposure and HLA in healthy donors. Primers for the PCR totalled 60 Vbeta and 13 Jbeta. Sequenced by immunoSEQ multiplex PCR; TCRdb stores in-frame clones only, minus some. The profile covers about 120,000 clones, with around 74% appearing a single time and about 29% taken by the ten largest. Sequencing was carried out using PBMCs. These receptors were obtained from a man aged 60 to 69 in good health and CMV-seropositive.

The chain couples TRBV10-2 to TRBJ1-1; TRBD1 matches 7 bases. In germline, CDR1 is WSHSY, CDR2 SAAADI. V dropped 6 bases and J dropped 5; count of bases not matched to a gene: 0. The CDR3 has 11 amino acids. CDR3 nucleotide sequence: TGCGCCAGCAGGGACAGGACTGAAGCTTTCTTT. This codes for CASRDRTEAFF.

V usage is TRBV11-1 and J usage is TRBJ1-2; TRBD1 agrees at 8 bases. V lost 2 bases and J lost 6; bases outside the gene matches: 5. The CDR3 has 14 residues. CDR1 and CDR2 from the germline V gene are SGHAT and FQDESV (reference sequence). The CDR3 spells CASSLSGQGDGYTF. The CDR3 DNA follows: TGTGCCAGCAGCTTATCTGGACAGGGTGATGGCTACACCTTC.

The CDR3 nucleotides read TGTGCCAGCAGCCCTCCGGGACTTAGCACAGATACGCAGTATTTT. Translated: CASSPPGLSTDTQYF. The chain couples TRBV7-9 to TRBJ2-3; D is possibly TRBD2 (6 bases). This CDR3 spans 15 amino acids. Deletions cut 5 bases from V and 0 bases from J, with 12 bases between. Germline loops: CDR1 SEHNR, CDR2 FQNEAQ (reference sequence).

The CDR3 DNA sequence: TGTGCCAGTTTCAATACCGGAGGGGGCGGGTATGGCTACACCTTC. This translates into CASFNTGGGGYGYTF. The chain recombines TRBV9 with TRBJ1-2; 7 bases line up with TRBD1. V lost 8 bases to trimming and J lost 5 bases; unmatched junction nucleotides: 15. Germline CDR1 reads SGDLS; CDR2 reads YYNGEE. The CDR3 length is 15 residues.

The chain has TRBV5-1 and TRBJ2-3; a weak D match, TRBD2 (7 bases). Trimming pared 4 bases from V and 7 bases from J, leaving 19 bases between. Germline loops: CDR1 SGHRS, CDR2 YFSETQ. The CDR3 spans 15 residues. The CDR3 protein is CASSEGGASQHTQYF. As DNA, the CDR3 is TGCGCCAGCAGCGAGGGGGGGGCCTCCCAGCATACGCAGTATTTT.

This clone was observed a few times. The chain employs TRBV5-1 and TRBJ1-3, with 7 bases aligning to TRBD1. V dropped 5 bases and J dropped 0; count of bases not matched to a gene: 5. Germline V gene data show CDR1 as SGHRS and CDR2 as YFSETQ. This CDR3 region has 15 residues. Here the CDR3 reads CASRWDSYSGNTIYF. In DNA form, the CDR3 reads TGCGCCAGCAGGTGGGACAGCTACTCTGGAAACACCATATATTTT.

The gene calls are TRBV7-9 and TRBJ2-2, with TRBD2 identical over 8 bases. The CDR3 is made up of 17 amino acids. The V gene's germline CDR1 is SEHNR and CDR2 FQNEAQ (reference sequence). V was clipped by 7 bases and J by 0 bases; unmatched bases: 10. CDR3 sequence: CASNFRRGGSNTGELFF. DNA of the CDR3: TGTGCCAGCAACTTCCGGCGCGGGGGGTCGAACACCGGGGAGCTGTTTTTT.

This rearrangement joins TRBV2 to TRBJ1-5; TRBD1 matches at 7 bases. The CDR3 runs to 12 residues. CDR1 is SNHLY and CDR2 is FYNNEI in the germline V gene. The V segment lost 8 bases and the J segment 5 bases; nucleotides outside the gene matches: 3. Here the CDR3 reads CASRQGDQPQHF. DNA for the CDR3: TGTGCCAGCCGACAGGGCGATCAGCCCCAGCATTTT.

V gene TRBV2 combines with J gene TRBJ1-2, with 7 bases aligning to TRBD1. Germline CDR1 reads SNHLY; CDR2 reads FYNNEI. With 6 bases clipped from V and 5 bases from J, the junction kept 12 bases outside the gene matches. The CDR3 totals 15 residues. The CDR3 nucleotides read TGTGCCAGCAGCCCCCTAAAGGGGACAGTTTATGGCTACACCTTC. It is translated as CASSPLKGTVYGYTF.

The rearrangement joins TRBV7-2 to TRBJ1-1; TRBD1 matches at 7 bases. The V segment lost 3 bases and the J segment 0 bases; nucleotides outside the gene matches: 1. The CDR3 covers 14 residues. Germline assignment: CDR1 SGHTA and CDR2 FQGNSA. DNA of the CDR3: TGTGCCAGCAGCTTTACAGGGGTGAACACTGAAGCTTTCTTT. Its translation is CASSFTGVNTEAFF.

The chain uses TRBV5-1 and TRBJ1-3; 7 bases are a match to TRBD1. Germline V CDR1 and CDR2: SGHRS, YFSETQ. V lost 2 bases, J lost 0 bases, and 5 bases stayed unmatched. CDR3 size: 16 residues. CDR3 nucleotides: TGCGCCAGCAGCTTAACGGGACAGCTCTCTGGAAACACCATATATTTT. Translated: CASSLTGQLSGNTIYF.

This clone was seen only a few times. The chain combines TRBV19 with TRBJ2-2, with 8 positions matching TRBD1. The V gene's germline CDR1 is LNHDA and CDR2 SQIVND (reference sequence). This CDR3 is built from 15 residues. V trimming: 9 bases; J trimming: 6 bases; junction bases outside the gene matches: 12. The CDR3 sequence: CASTNRGRFSGELFF. The CDR3 region has the DNA TGTGCCAGCACTAACAGGGGGAGGTTTTCCGGGGAGCTGTTTTTT.

The genes are TRBV2 and TRBJ1-4, with a possible D match to TRBD1 (5 bases). Germline CDR1 is SNHLY and CDR2 is FYNNEI. V was trimmed by 1 base and J by 8 bases, leaving 14 bases between them. This CDR3 region has 15 residues. In nucleotides, the CDR3 is TGTGCCAGCAGTGAAGGCTCCGTCCAGGGCGAAAAACTGTTTTTT. Its translation: CASSEGSVQGEKLFF.